This is a list of T cell receptor beta chains from one sample in a study of shared T cell receptors in the human thymus. Assay: immunoSEQ multiplex PCR; the TCRdb copy retains only in-frame clones and omits some. The sample carries hundreds of thousands of clones, roughly 90% recorded once. These sequences were also reported in another study, on human thymus T cells.

Sequences were obtained from thymocytes. Receptor source: a boy under two years old with a congenital heart defect. Both conserved end residues are part of each CDR3. D genes are given only for firm matches. Clone size is stated in some rows and not others, as once, few, many or a class when expanded.

clone size	V gene	J gene	D gene	CDR3 length	CDR3 DNA	CDR3 protein
.	TRBV5-4	TRBJ1-2	TRBD1	14	TGTGCCAGCACCTCGGTCAGGGGGGACTATGGCTACACCTTC	CASTSVRGDYGYTF
.	TRBV28	TRBJ2-7	TRBD2	14	TGTGCCAGCAGTTCACTCCGGGAGGGCTACGAGCAGTACTTC	CASSSLREGYEQYF
.	TRBV5-1	TRBJ2-1	.	16	TGCGCCAGCAGCCAAAGCCCGGAAGCAGGTCCCAATGAGCAGTTCTTC	CASSQSPEAGPNEQFF
few	TRBV25-1	TRBJ1-4	TRBD1	17	TGTGCCAGCAGTGAACCCGACAGGGGGTGGGGTTCCGAAAAACTGTTTTTT	CASSEPDRGWGSEKLFF
.	TRBV7-9	TRBJ1-2	.	17	TGTGCCAGCAGCTTAGTCCGAACTCACCGCCTTAACTATGGCTACACCTTC	CASSLVRTHRLNYGYTF
.	TRBV19	TRBJ2-3	.	17	TGTGCCAGTAGTATAGATCGCGAGGACACCTGCACAGATACGCAGTATTTT	CASSIDREDTCTDTQYF
.	TRBV4-3	TRBJ2-1	TRBD2	17	TGCGCCAGCAGCCCGGGGACTAGCGGGGGCTCCTACAATGAGCAGTTCTTC	CASSPGTSGGSYNEQFF
.	TRBV7-6	TRBJ2-7	TRBD1	17	TGTGCCAGCAGCAGAATTTCCGGGACAGGGGGCAACTACGAGCAGTACTTC	CASSRISGTGGNYEQYF
.	TRBV7-3	TRBJ2-1	TRBD2	21	TGTGCCAGCAGCTCCGTCCCCCGGCTTCTATACGGGCGGGAGGGCCTGAATGAGCAGTTCTTC	CASSSVPRLLYGREGLNEQFF
.	TRBV5-1	TRBJ2-2	TRBD2	19	TGCGCCAGCAGCTTGCGAAGCGGGAGAGAACTAACATGGACCGGGGAGCTGTTTTTT	CASSLRSGRELTWTGELFF
once	TRBV5-6	TRBJ2-3	TRBD1	17	TGTGCCAGCAGCCCAGTTACCGGGACAGGGAGGACAGATACGCAGTATTTT	CASSPVTGTGRTDTQYF
.	TRBV4-3	TRBJ2-7	TRBD2	15	TGCGCCAGCAGCCAACTAGCGGGAGCACTCTACGAGCAGTACTTC	CASSQLAGALYEQYF
.	TRBV19	TRBJ1-2	.	16	TGTGCCAGTAGTACTATGGACAGCCTATTTAACTATGGCTACACCTTC	CASSTMDSLFNYGYTF
.	TRBV21-1	TRBJ2-2	.	15	TGTGCCAGCAGGACACAGGGGGAGAACACCGGGGAGCTGTTTTTT	CASRTQGENTGELFF
.	TRBV10-3	TRBJ2-5	TRBD2	18	TGTGCCATCAGTGAGTCGATCAGACTAGCGGGCTTCCAAGAGACCCAGTACTTC	CAISESIRLAGFQETQYF
.	TRBV15	TRBJ2-7	TRBD2	16	TGTGCCACCAGCAAAAGGACTAGCGGGAGGGCCGAAGAGCAGTACTTC	CATSKRTSGRAEEQYF
.	TRBV19	TRBJ1-5	.	13	TGTGCCAGTGGCAGGGTTTCCAATCAGCCCCAGCATTTT	CASGRVSNQPQHF
.	TRBV5-1	TRBJ2-1	TRBD2	15	TGCGCCAGCAGCTTGGCCGGACTAGCGTACAATGAGCAGTTCTTC	CASSLAGLAYNEQFF
.	TRBV27	TRBJ1-2	.	15	TGTGCCAGCAGTTCGACACCCTCGCACAGGGATGGCTACACCTTC	CASSSTPSHRDGYTF
.	TRBV7-3	TRBJ2-1	TRBD2	17	TGTGCCAGCAGCTTAACCCGCGGACTAGCGGGACTCGATGAGCAGTTCTTC	CASSLTRGLAGLDEQFF
.	TRBV4-3	TRBJ2-1	TRBD2	19	TGCGCCAGCAGCCAAGTTAGAGGGTCTAGCGGGATCTCCTACAATGAGCAGTTCTTC	CASSQVRGSSGISYNEQFF
.	TRBV4-3	TRBJ1-2	.	20	TGCGCCAGCAGCCCTCACAAGGGAAAGGACAAGTTCAATGGGGCCTATGGCTACACCTTC	CASSPHKGKDKFNGAYGYTF
.	TRBV27	TRBJ2-6	TRBD1	19	TGTGCCAGCAGTTTATGGGGACAGAGGGCTCTCTCTGGGGCCAACGTCCTGACTTTC	CASSLWGQRALSGANVLTF
.	TRBV7-9	TRBJ2-3	.	15	TGTGCCACCACTCAGCCGGGATTTAGCACAGATACGCAGTATTTT	CATTQPGFSTDTQYF